This T cell receptor beta chain was recorded in a study of T-cell memory formation after mild COVID-19. TCR alpha and TCR beta cDNA libraries carrying sample barcodes and UMIs were produced by 5'RACE using constant-segment primers. MiXCR was run by TCRdb on the 5' RACE reads, yielding one entry per CDR3 protein. The sample records 250,000 to 350,000 distinct CDR3 sequences, roughly a fifth being singletons. CDR3 size: 15 residues. Per the germline V gene, CDR1 is SGHRS and CDR2 is YFSETQ. Losses at the gene ends were 3 bases for V and 8 bases for J; bases not matched to a gene: 10. What was sequenced was PBMCs or a T cell subset sorted from them (not recorded which). The sequence was collected from a man aged 18-30 years who had mild COVID-19 (a few samples of this study predate the infection). Cell type and time point are not known. The chain joins TRBV5-1 to TRBJ1-4, with 7 positions matching TRBD1. This chain's CDR3 is CASSSQGTEDEKLFF. In DNA form, the CDR3 reads TGCGCCAGCAGCTCCCAGGGGACAGAAGACGAAAAACTGTTTTTT.